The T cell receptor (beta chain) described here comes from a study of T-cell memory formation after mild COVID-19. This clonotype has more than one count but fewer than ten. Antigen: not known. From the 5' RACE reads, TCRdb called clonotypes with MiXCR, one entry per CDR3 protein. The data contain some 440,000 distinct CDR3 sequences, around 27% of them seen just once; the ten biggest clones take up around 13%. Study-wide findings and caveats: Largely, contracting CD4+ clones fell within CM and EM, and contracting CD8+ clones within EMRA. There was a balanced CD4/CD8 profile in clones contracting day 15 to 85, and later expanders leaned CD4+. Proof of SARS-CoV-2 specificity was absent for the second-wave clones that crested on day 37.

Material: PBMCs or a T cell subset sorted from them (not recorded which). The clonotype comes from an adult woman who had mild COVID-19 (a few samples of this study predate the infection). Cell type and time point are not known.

This CDR3 reads CAWSFGTGQNEQYF. Here the CDR3 DNA reads TGTGCCTGGAGTTTCGGGACAGGGCAGAACGAGCAGTACTTC. This sequence joins TRBV30 and TRBJ2-7, with 9 bases aligning to TRBD1. Per the germline V gene, CDR1 is GTSNPN and CDR2 is SVGIG (reference sequence). V lost 2 bases, J lost 5 bases, and 7 bases stayed unmatched. The CDR3 extends over 14 amino acids.